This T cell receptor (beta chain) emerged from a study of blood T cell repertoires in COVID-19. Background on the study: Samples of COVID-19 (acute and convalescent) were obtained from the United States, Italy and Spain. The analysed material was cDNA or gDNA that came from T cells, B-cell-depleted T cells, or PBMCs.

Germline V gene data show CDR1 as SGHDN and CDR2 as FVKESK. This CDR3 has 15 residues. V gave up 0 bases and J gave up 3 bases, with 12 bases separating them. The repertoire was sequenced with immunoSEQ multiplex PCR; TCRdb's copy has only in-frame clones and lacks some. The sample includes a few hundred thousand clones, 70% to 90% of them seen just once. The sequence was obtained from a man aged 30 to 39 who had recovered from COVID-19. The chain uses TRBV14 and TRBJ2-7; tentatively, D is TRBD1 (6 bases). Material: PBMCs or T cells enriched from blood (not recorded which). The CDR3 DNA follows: TGTGCCAGCAGCCAAGACAGGGGACCTTACTACGAGCAGTACTTC. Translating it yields CASSQDRGPYYEQYF.